The source of this T cell receptor (beta chain) is a study of PD-1 blockade in classical Hodgkin lymphoma. Deletions cut 5 bases from V and 0 bases from J, with 6 bases between. CDR3 length: 14 residues. Per the germline V gene, CDR1 is SGHRS and CDR2 is YFSETQ. Each patient experienced a relapse that followed autologous stem cell transplantation, and brentuximab vedotin exposure varied. The repertoire was sequenced with immunoSEQ multiplex PCR; TCRdb's copy has only in-frame clones and lacks some. The sample lists tens of thousands of clones, approximately 89% occurring once. The sequenced sample was peripheral blood mononuclear cells (PBMCs), obtained before the second cycle of nivolumab. The chain recombines TRBV5-1 with TRBJ2-6; no reliable D call. The receptor's source is a human donor with classical Hodgkin lymphoma. Here the CDR3 DNA reads TGCGCCAGCAGGTGGAGCTCTGGGGCCAACGTCCTGACTTTC. It encodes CASRWSSGANVLTF.